This TCR beta chain originates from a study of response to subunit inactivated influenza vaccine. Study findings and constraints: Authors suggested few new T cells are recruited by each seasonal influenza vaccination.

TCRdb re-called the RT-PCR reads with MiXCR, one entry per CDR3 protein. Of some 160,000 distinct CDR3 sequences in the sample, roughly 11% were seen once. About this clonotype itself: What it binds is not known.

The TCR was taken from a man aged 50 to 59 who received an inactivated influenza vaccine. The specimen was non-naive T cells sorted from PBMCs, collected about 40 days after vaccination.

The CDR3 DNA reads as TGCAGTGCTAGTAGAACAGGCCCCTACGAGCAGTACTTC. Protein: CSASRTGPYEQYF. The genes are TRBV20-1 and TRBJ2-7; possible D gene TRBD1, 5 bases. The CDR3 covers 13 residues. Trimming removed 3 bases from V and 2 bases from J, with 11 bases in between. The germline gives CDR1 DFQATT, CDR2 SNEGSKA (reference sequence).